The rows below give T cell receptor beta chains drawn from one sample of a study of cytomegalovirus exposure and HLA in healthy donors. Produced via immunoSEQ multiplex PCR; TCRdb's table is partial and in-frame only. The profile shows about 330,000 clones, roughly 87% of them singletons. Material for sequencing was PBMCs. These receptor sequences come from a woman aged 30 to 39 in good health and CMV-seropositive. CDR3s include the opening cysteine and the closing phenylalanine or tryptophan. Fields, in order: J gene, D gene, V gene, clone size, CDR3 protein, CDR3 DNA. D genes are given only for firm matches. Only part of the rows carry a size: once, few, many, or a class if the clone is expanded.

>TRBJ2-7|TRBD1|TRBV7-7|.
CASSSGTGAGYEQYF
TGTGCCAGCAGCTCCGGGACAGGGGCAGGCTACGAGCAGTACTTC
>TRBJ2-1|TRBD2|TRBV7-9|.
CASSFGSSGGHEQFF
TGTGCCAGCAGCTTCGGTTCTAGCGGGGGGCATGAGCAGTTCTTC
>TRBJ2-1|TRBD2|TRBV12-5|.
CASGLAGGSHEQFF
TGTGCTAGTGGTTTGGCGGGAGGAAGCCATGAGCAGTTCTTC
>TRBJ2-1|.|TRBV29-1|.
CSVTDGYNEQFF
TGCAGCGTCACGGACGGCTACAATGAGCAGTTCTTC
>TRBJ2-5|TRBD1|TRBV9|.
CASSAGGWQETQYF
TGTGCCAGCAGCGCAGGGGGCTGGCAAGAGACCCAGTACTTC
>TRBJ1-2|.|TRBV9|.
CASSSLTGANYGYTF
TGTGCCAGCAGCTCTCTGACAGGAGCTAACTATGGCTACACCTTC
>TRBJ2-6|TRBD1|TRBV9|few
CASSPTTGAGANVLTF
TGTGCCAGCAGCCCCACGACAGGGGCTGGGGCCAACGTCCTGACTTTC
>TRBJ2-7|.|TRBV7-3|.
CASSFDRAYEQYF
TGTGCCAGCAGCTTTGATAGAGCCTACGAGCAGTACTTC
>TRBJ1-1|.|TRBV28|.
CASSPRGGSHTEAFF
TGTGCCAGCAGTCCCCGGGGAGGATCACACACTGAAGCTTTCTTT
>TRBJ2-1|.|TRBV6-5|.
CASSYAAVDWNEQFF
TGTGCCAGCAGTTACGCGGCAGTTGACTGGAATGAGCAGTTCTTC
>TRBJ1-3|.|TRBV4-1|few
CASSRTGTSGNTIYF
TGCGCCAGCAGCCGAACCGGGACATCTGGAAACACCATATATTTT
>TRBJ1-5|.|TRBV30|.
CAWSVRGGNNQPQHF
TGTGCCTGGAGTGTACGCGGGGGCAACAATCAGCCCCAGCATTTT
>TRBJ2-3|.|TRBV2|.
CASSAQGGVVTDTQYF
TGTGCCAGCAGTGCACAGGGGGGGGTGGTCACAGATACGCAGTATTTT
>TRBJ2-2|.|TRBV30|.
CAWSPKNTGELFF
TGTGCCTGGTCCCCAAAGAACACCGGGGAGCTGTTTTTT
>TRBJ2-5|.|TRBV4-3|.
CASSPSPGGIAETQYF
TGCGCCAGCAGCCCCTCGCCTGGCGGGATCGCAGAGACCCAGTACTTC
>TRBJ1-1|.|TRBV28|.
CASKTMNTEAFF
TGTGCCAGCAAGACAATGAACACTGAAGCTTTCTTT
>TRBJ2-7|TRBD1|TRBV18|.
CASSRKDGTGYYEQYF
TGTGCCAGCTCACGCAAAGACGGGACAGGATACTACGAGCAGTACTTC
>TRBJ2-7|.|TRBV6-1|.
CASSVPTVGWAYEQYF
TGTGCCAGCAGTGTGCCCACAGTCGGATGGGCCTACGAGCAGTACTTC
>TRBJ2-3|.|TRBV7-7|.
CASAVGGGRTDTQYF
TGTGCCAGCGCGGTGGGTGGGGGGCGCACAGATACGCAGTATTTT
>TRBJ2-5|TRBD2|TRBV5-1|.
CASSITGTSNRETQYF
TGCGCCAGCAGCATAACCGGGACTAGCAATCGGGAGACCCAGTACTTC
>TRBJ1-2|.|TRBV15|few
CATSRDRRYGYTF
TGTGCCACCAGCAGAGATCGAAGGTATGGCTACACCTTC
>TRBJ2-2|.|TRBV27|.
CASSSRPRPMNTGELFF
TGTGCCAGCAGTTCCCGCCCCCGACCAATGAACACCGGGGAGCTGTTTTTT
>TRBJ2-3|.|TRBV9|.
CASSVVSRATDTQYF
TGTGCCAGCAGCGTAGTTTCCCGGGCCACAGATACGCAGTATTTT
>TRBJ1-1|.|TRBV5-6|.
CASSFWTGEAFF
TGTGCCAGCAGCTTTTGGACTGGGGAGGCTTTCTTT
>TRBJ2-3|.|TRBV9|.
CASSVDRGGHTDTQYF
TGTGCCAGCAGCGTAGACCGAGGGGGGCATACAGATACGCAGTATTTT
>TRBJ2-2|TRBD2|TRBV5-1|once
CASSPAGVPTGELFF
TGCGCCAGCAGTCCAGCGGGAGTACCAACCGGGGAGCTGTTTTTT
>TRBJ1-1|.|TRBV5-1|.
CASSLGGVGNTEAFF
TGCGCCAGCAGCTTGGGAGGGGTTGGGAACACTGAAGCTTTCTTT
>TRBJ1-5|.|TRBV2|.
CASSEVGDYQPQHF
TGTGCCAGCAGTGAGGTCGGGGACTATCAGCCCCAGCATTTT
>TRBJ2-1|TRBD2|TRBV5-4|.
CASSGSLAEPLF
TGTGCCAGCAGCGGATCCCTAGCGGAGCCCCTCTTC
>TRBJ1-2|TRBD1|TRBV11-2|few
CASSLPWTGQGYTF
TGTGCCAGCAGCTTACCCTGGACAGGGCAGGGCTACACCTTC
>TRBJ2-7|TRBD2|TRBV6-5|few
CASSLAGGSYEQYF
TGTGCCAGCAGTTTGGCGGGAGGTTCCTACGAGCAGTACTTC
>TRBJ2-1|TRBD2|TRBV7-3|.
CASSSRTSGSGSYNEQFF
TGTGCCAGCAGCTCAAGGACTAGCGGGAGTGGCTCCTACAATGAGCAGTTCTTC
>TRBJ1-5|TRBD1|TRBV28|.
CASSYTRGQGTSQPQHF
TGTGCCAGCAGTTACACCCGGGGACAGGGAACGAGTCAGCCCCAGCATTTT
>TRBJ2-1|.|TRBV9|once
CASSPEGGGGEQFF
TGTGCCAGCAGCCCCGAGGGGGGGGGCGGTGAGCAGTTCTTC
>TRBJ2-7|.|TRBV11-2|.
CASSPDPRRAFDEQYF
TGTGCCAGCAGCCCCGACCCGAGACGGGCCTTTGACGAGCAGTACTTC
>TRBJ2-1|TRBD2|TRBV6-5|.
CASSYPSGLGYNEQFF
TGTGCCAGCAGTTACCCCTCGGGACTAGGATACAATGAGCAGTTCTTC
>TRBJ2-1|.|TRBV6-7|.
CASNPWSSYNEQFF
TGTGCCAGCAACCCCTGGAGCTCCTACAATGAGCAGTTCTTC
>TRBJ2-7|.|TRBV19|.
CASSIDRHEQYF
TGTGCCAGTAGTATAGATCGGCACGAGCAGTACTTC
>TRBJ2-7|.|TRBV7-8|.
CASSPELGLAFDEQYF
TGTGCCAGCAGCCCAGAATTGGGGCTAGCCTTCGACGAGCAGTACTTC
>TRBJ2-7|.|TRBV7-6|.
CASSPRGGSYEQYF
TGTGCCAGCAGCCCGAGGGGAGGTTCGTACGAGCAGTACTTC
>TRBJ2-5|.|TRBV7-6|.
CASSSGPAETQYF
TGTGCCAGCAGCTCTGGACCCGCAGAGACCCAGTACTTC
>TRBJ1-1|.|TRBV6-5|.
CASSQGTVEAFF
TGTGCCAGCAGTCAAGGGACGGTGGAAGCTTTCTTT
>TRBJ2-7|TRBD1|TRBV15|.
CATSIGTGSFDEQYF
TGTGCCACCAGCATAGGGACAGGGTCTTTCGACGAGCAGTACTTC
>TRBJ1-1|.|TRBV10-3|.
CAISDPTGTKNTEAFF
TGTGCCATCAGTGACCCCACAGGGACCAAGAACACTGAAGCTTTCTTT
>TRBJ2-1|TRBD2|TRBV19|.
CASSIMGGRANSEQFF
TGTGCCAGTAGTATAATGGGTGGGAGGGCCAATAGTGAGCAGTTCTTC
>TRBJ2-7|.|TRBV6-5|.
CASSYSVGSYEQYF
TGTGCCAGCAGTTACTCGGTGGGGTCCTACGAGCAGTACTTC
>TRBJ2-7|.|TRBV6-5|.
CASSSGVDRSYEQYF
TGTGCCAGCAGTTCTGGGGTGGATCGGTCCTACGAGCAGTACTTC
>TRBJ1-1|.|TRBV4-1|.
CASSQDVGREAFF
TGCGCCAGCAGCCAAGATGTGGGGCGTGAAGCTTTCTTT
>TRBJ2-7|TRBD1|TRBV7-9|.
CASSTGGQVYEQYF
TGTGCCAGCAGCACAGGTGGACAGGTGTACGAGCAGTACTTC
>TRBJ2-3|TRBD2|TRBV7-7|.
CASSPGLANTDTQYF
TGTGCCAGCAGCCCCGGACTAGCGAACACAGATACGCAGTATTTT
>TRBJ1-2|.|TRBV28|once
CASTQRGGGPAGYGYTF
TGTGCCAGCACTCAACGGGGCGGGGGACCCGCTGGGTATGGCTACACCTTC
>TRBJ2-3|.|TRBV6-4|many
CASSLTGSTDTQYF
TGTGCCAGCAGTCTAACAGGGAGCACAGATACGCAGTATTTT
>TRBJ1-5|TRBD1|TRBV30|.
CAWRQGADGNQPQHF
TGTGCCTGGAGGCAGGGGGCCGATGGCAATCAGCCCCAGCATTTT
>TRBJ2-7|.|TRBV7-8|few
CASSSGQSSYEQYF
TGTGCCAGCAGCTCCGGACAGTCATCCTACGAGCAGTACTTC